This T cell receptor beta chain was identified in a study of OX40 agonist ivuxolimab in advanced cancers. Study background: Prior therapy, whether anti-PD-1, anti-PD-L1 or anti-CTLA-4, was allowed, and under 50% had some. Overall study results and limits: Specificity for antigen went undetermined in the expanded peripheral T cells.

About this clone itself: Its antigen is undetermined.

On cycle 4 day 1 and cycle 7 day 1, as well as at baseline, blood was sampled. The CDR3 is 14 amino acids. Trimming cost V 2 bases and J 6 bases, with 12 bases left between them. Germline V gives CDR1 SEHNR, CDR2 FQNEAQ (reference sequence). Sequenced by immunoSEQ multiplex PCR; TCRdb stores in-frame clones only, minus some. The data hold some 99,000 clones, with roughly nine tenths observed a single time. The source of this sequence is an adult with an advanced solid tumor such as melanoma, head and neck, liver or kidney cancer. The chain has TRBV7-9 and TRBJ2-3; possibly TRBD2 for D (5 bases). Sequencing used CD4+ or CD8+ T cells sorted from blood, obtained in a trial of the OX40 agonist ivuxolimab. The CDR3: CASSLIALLDTQYF. CDR3 sequence (DNA): TGTGCCAGCAGCTTAATAGCGCTTCTTGATACGCAGTATTTT.